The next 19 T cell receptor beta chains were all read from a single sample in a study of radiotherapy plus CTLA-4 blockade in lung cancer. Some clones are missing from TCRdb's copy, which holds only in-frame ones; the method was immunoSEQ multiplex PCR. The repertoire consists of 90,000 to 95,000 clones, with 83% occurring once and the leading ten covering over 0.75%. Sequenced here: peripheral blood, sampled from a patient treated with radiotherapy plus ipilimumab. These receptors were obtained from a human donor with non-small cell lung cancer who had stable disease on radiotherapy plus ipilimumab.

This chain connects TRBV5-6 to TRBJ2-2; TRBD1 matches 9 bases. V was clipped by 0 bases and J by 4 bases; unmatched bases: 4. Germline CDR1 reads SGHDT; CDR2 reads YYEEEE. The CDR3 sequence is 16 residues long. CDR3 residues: CASSLVGQGGTGELFF. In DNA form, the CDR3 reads TGTGCCAGCAGCTTGGTGGGACAGGGAGGCACCGGGGAGCTGTTTTTT.

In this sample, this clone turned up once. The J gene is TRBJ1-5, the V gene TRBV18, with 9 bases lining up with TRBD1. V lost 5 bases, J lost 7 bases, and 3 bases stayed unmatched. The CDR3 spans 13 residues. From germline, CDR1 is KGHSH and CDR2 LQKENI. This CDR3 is CASSGTGKQPQHF. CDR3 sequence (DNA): TGTGCCAGCTCAGGGACAGGGAAACAGCCCCAGCATTTT. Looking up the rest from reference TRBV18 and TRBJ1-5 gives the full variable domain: NAGVMQNPRHLVRRRGQEARLRCSPMKGHSHVYWYRQLPEEGLKFMVYLQKENIIDESGMPKERFSAEFPKEGPSILRIQQVVRGDSAAYFCASSGTGKQPQHFGDGTRLSIL.

As DNA, the CDR3 is TGCGCCAGCAGCGGGACTAGCGGGAGTTATAGGGATGAGCAGTTCTTC. This codes for CASSGTSGSYRDEQFF. The chain couples TRBV5-1 to TRBJ2-1; 14 bases fit TRBD2. The trim removed 4 bases at V and 8 bases at J, leaving 8 bases unmatched. This CDR3 contains 16 residues. From germline, CDR1 is SGHRS and CDR2 YFSETQ.

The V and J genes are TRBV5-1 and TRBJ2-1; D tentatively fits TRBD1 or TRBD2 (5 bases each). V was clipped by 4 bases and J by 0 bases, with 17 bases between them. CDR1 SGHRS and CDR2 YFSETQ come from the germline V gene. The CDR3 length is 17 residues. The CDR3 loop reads CASSPFGGVSSYNEQFF. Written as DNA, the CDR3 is TGCGCCAGCAGCCCTTTTGGGGGAGTGAGCTCCTACAATGAGCAGTTCTTC. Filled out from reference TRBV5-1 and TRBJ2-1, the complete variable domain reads KAGVTQTPRYLIKTRGQQVTLSCSPISGHRSVSWYQQTPGQGLQFLFEYFSETQRNKGNFPGRFSGRQFSNSRSEMNVSTLELGDSALYLCASSPFGGVSSYNEQFFGPGTRLTVL.

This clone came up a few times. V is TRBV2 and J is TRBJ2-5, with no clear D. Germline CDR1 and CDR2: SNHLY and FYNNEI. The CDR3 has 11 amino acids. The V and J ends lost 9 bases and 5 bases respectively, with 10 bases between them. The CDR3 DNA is TGTGCCAGTTCACTTTCCGAGACCCAGTACTTC. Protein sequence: CASSLSETQYF.

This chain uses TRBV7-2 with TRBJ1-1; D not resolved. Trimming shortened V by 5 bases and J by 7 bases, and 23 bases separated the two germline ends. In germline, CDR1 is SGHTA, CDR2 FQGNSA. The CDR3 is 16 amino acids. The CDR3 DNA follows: TGTGCCAGCAGCCCAACTATAAGCCATGCCCCCCTTGAAGCTTTCTTT. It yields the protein CASSPTISHAPLEAFF.

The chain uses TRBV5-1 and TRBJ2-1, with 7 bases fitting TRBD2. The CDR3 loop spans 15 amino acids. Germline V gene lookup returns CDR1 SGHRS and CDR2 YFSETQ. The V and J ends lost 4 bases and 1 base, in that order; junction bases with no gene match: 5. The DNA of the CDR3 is TGCGCCAGCAGCCTCAATAGCGGGTCCTACAATGAGCAGTTCTTC. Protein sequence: CASSLNSGSYNEQFF.

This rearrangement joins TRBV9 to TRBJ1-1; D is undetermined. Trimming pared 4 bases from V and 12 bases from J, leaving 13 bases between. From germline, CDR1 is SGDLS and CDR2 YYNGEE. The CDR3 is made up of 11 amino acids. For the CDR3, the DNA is TGTGCCAGCAGCCCCCAATCTGGCCCTTTCTTT. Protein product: CASSPQSGPFF.

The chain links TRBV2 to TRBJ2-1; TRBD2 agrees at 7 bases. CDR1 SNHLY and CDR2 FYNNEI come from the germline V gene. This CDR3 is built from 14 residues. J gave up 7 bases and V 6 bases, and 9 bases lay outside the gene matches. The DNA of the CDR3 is TGTGCCAGCAGGGGAGGGCCAGGCCGGAATGAGCAGTTCTTC. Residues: CASRGGPGRNEQFF.

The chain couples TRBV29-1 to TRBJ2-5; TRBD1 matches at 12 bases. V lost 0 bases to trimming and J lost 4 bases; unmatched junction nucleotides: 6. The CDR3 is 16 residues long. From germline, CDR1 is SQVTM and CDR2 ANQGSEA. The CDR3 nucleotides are TGCAGCGTTGAAGATCGCGGGACAGGGGGCAGAGAGACCCAGTACTTC. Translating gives CSVEDRGTGGRETQYF.

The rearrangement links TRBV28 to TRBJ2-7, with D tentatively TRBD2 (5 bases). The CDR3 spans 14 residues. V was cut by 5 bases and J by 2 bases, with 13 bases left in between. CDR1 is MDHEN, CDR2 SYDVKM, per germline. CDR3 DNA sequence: TGTGCCAGCAGTCCTCCGGGGATTACCTACGAGCAGTACTTC. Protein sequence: CASSPPGITYEQYF.

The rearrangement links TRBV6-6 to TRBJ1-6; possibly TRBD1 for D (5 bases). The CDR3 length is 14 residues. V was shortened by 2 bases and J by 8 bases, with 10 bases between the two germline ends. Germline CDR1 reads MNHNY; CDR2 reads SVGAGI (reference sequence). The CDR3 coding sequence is TGTGCCAGCAGTTACCGGGGCTCTGATTCACCCCTCCACTTT. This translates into CASSYRGSDSPLHF.

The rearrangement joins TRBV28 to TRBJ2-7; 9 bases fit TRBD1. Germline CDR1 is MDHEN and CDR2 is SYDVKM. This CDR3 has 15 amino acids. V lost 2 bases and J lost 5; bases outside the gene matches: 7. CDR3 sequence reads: CASSLVGTGSHEQYF. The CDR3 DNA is TGTGCCAGCAGTTTAGTCGGGACAGGGTCCCACGAGCAGTACTTC.

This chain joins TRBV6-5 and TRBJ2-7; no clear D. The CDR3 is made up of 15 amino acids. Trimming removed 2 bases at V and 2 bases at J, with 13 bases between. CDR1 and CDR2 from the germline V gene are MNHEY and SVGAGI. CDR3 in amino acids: CASSYGASAPYEQYF. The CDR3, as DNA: TGTGCCAGCAGTTACGGAGCGAGCGCTCCCTACGAGCAGTACTTC.

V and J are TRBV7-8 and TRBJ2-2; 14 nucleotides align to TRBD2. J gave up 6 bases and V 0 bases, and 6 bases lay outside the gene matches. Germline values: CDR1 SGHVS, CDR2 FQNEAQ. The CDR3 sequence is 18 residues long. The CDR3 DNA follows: TGTGCCAGCAGCTTAGCGAGGACTAGCGGGAGGAGGGCCGGGGAGCTGTTTTTT. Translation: CASSLARTSGRRAGELFF.

The CDR3 DNA reads as TGTGCCAGCAGTTTACGACAGCATTCACCCCTCCACTTT. It specifies CASSLRQHSPLHF. J is TRBJ1-6 and V is TRBV27; D is possibly TRBD1 (5 bases). The germline V gene has CDR1 MNHEY and CDR2 SMNVEV (reference sequence). V dropped 2 bases and J dropped 8 bases, with 7 bases sitting between them. The CDR3 runs to 13 residues.

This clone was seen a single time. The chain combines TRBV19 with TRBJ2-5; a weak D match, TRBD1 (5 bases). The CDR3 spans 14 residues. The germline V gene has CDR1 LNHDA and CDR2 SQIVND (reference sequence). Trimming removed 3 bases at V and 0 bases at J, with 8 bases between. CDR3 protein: CASSINRNQETQYF. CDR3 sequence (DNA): TGTGCCAGTAGTATCAACAGGAACCAAGAGACCCAGTACTTC.

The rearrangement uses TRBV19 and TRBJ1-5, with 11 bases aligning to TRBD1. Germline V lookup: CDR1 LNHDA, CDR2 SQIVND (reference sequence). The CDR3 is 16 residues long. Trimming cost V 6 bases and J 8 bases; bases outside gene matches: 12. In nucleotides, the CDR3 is TGTGCCAGTAGCGAAACCGGGACAGGGGGACGTGAGCCCCAGCATTTT. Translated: CASSETGTGGREPQHF.

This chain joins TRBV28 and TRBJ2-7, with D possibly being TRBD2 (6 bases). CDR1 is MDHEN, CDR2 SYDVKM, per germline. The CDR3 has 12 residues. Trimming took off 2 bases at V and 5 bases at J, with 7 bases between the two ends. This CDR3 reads CASSLRTNEQYF. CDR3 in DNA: TGTGCCAGCAGTTTAAGGACTAACGAGCAGTACTTC. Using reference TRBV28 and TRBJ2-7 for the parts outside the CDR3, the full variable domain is DVKVTQSSRYLVKRTGEKVFLECVQDMDHENMFWYRQDPGLGLRLIYFSYDVKMKEKGDIPEGYSVSREKKERFSLILESASTNQTSMYLCASSLRTNEQYFGPGTRLTVT.